This TCR beta chain was sequenced in a study of cytomegalovirus exposure and HLA in healthy donors. Germline lookup yields CDR1 MNHNS and CDR2 SASEGT. The CDR3 loop spans 14 amino acids. The trim removed 8 bases at V and 8 bases at J, leaving 6 bases unmatched. Overall study results and limits: Later analysis identified around 15,000 TCR beta sequences associated with HLA alleles, using a false discovery rate threshold of 0.05. The dataset shows that most TCR sequences were rare, while some public TCRs occurred in many donors.

Vbeta (60) and Jbeta (13) primers were used in the PCR. Clones were read by immunoSEQ multiplex PCR, and TCRdb kept only the in-frame ones, dropping some. Of approximately 240,000 clones listed, about three quarters are singletons. As concerns this clone: Its antigen is not identified.

The TCR originated in a woman aged 55-69 years in good health and CMV-seropositive. Sequences were obtained from PBMCs. V is TRBV6-1 and J is TRBJ1-6; TRBD1 aligns across 10 bases. The CDR3: CASLTGGNDSPLHF. In DNA, the CDR3 is TGTGCCAGCCTGACAGGGGGCAATGATTCACCCCTCCACTTT.